One and the same sample provided the 25 T cell receptor beta chains below, sequenced in a study of preoperative IRX-2 immunotherapy in early breast cancer. Sequencing used immunoSEQ multiplex PCR; TCRdb keeps in-frame clones, though not all of them. The sample contains tens of thousands of clones, roughly 82% of which appear only once. Treatment of the sample: preoperative locoregional IRX-2 cytokine immunotherapy. Sequences were derived from lymph node tissue, sampled after IRX-2 immunotherapy. Source of these receptors: a human donor with breast cancer.

The chain recombines TRBV7-7 with TRBJ2-3; D is ambiguous. Trimming stripped 3 bases from V and 0 bases from J, with 16 bases between. From germline, CDR1 is SSHAT and CDR2 FNYEAQ (reference sequence). The CDR3 runs to 17 residues. Here the CDR3 reads CASSLNKLTRSTDTQYF. The CDR3 region has the DNA TGTGCCAGCAGCTTGAACAAGCTGACTCGTAGCACAGATACGCAGTATTTT.

This clone has a handful of counts. The rearrangement joins TRBV15 to TRBJ1-2; no clear D. CDR3 length equals 16 residues. The germline V gene has CDR1 LNHNV and CDR2 YYDKDF (reference sequence). V gave up 0 bases and J gave up 8 bases, with 19 bases separating them. The CDR3, as DNA: TGTGCCACCAGCAGAGATCTTGCGAGGAGGTCGGAAGGCTACACCTTC. Amino acids: CATSRDLARRSEGYTF.

V usage is TRBV5-1 and J usage is TRBJ1-2, with D possibly matching TRBD1 (6 bases). V was clipped by 0 bases and J by 0 bases, with 9 bases between them. Germline V gene data show CDR1 as SGHRS and CDR2 as YFSETQ. The CDR3 consists of 15 residues. CDR3 sequence reads: CASSLEGGPNYGYTF. The CDR3 DNA follows: TGCGCCAGCAGCTTGGAGGGGGGGCCTAACTATGGCTACACCTTC.

Only one count was recorded for this clone. J is TRBJ1-6 and V is TRBV14; D not certain. Trimming left V 1 base short and J 6 bases short, with 10 bases between. The V gene's germline CDR1 is SGHDN and CDR2 FVKESK. This CDR3 is built from 15 residues. For the CDR3, the DNA is TGTGCCAGCAGCCAAGGGCGGGCAATTAATTCACCCCTCCACTTT. Encoded protein: CASSQGRAINSPLHF.

The chain couples TRBV23-1 to TRBJ2-1, with D perhaps TRBD1 or TRBD2 (6 bases each). TRBV23-1 is an ORF; its function is uncertain. V shed 6 bases and J shed 6 bases, with 21 bases lying between them. This CDR3 has 16 amino acids. Here the CDR3 reads CASSQDRRRGSNEQFF. In DNA, the CDR3 is TGCGCCAGCAGCCAAGATCGTCGGAGGGGGTCCAATGAGCAGTTCTTC.

This rearrangement joins TRBV11-3 to TRBJ2-5; 9 bases agree with TRBD2. Germline values: CDR1 SGHNT, CDR2 YENEEA. V dropped 5 bases and J dropped 2; count of bases not matched to a gene: 6. There are 15 residues in the CDR3. In nucleotides, the CDR3 is TGTGCCAGCAGCCCCGAGCGGGGGGAACAAGAGACCCAGTACTTC. The encoded protein is CASSPERGEQETQYF.

V usage is TRBV11-3 and J usage is TRBJ1-1; D is perhaps TRBD1 (5 bases). Per the germline V gene, CDR1 is SGHNT and CDR2 is YENEEA. The CDR3 length is 14 residues. The V gene lost 5 bases and the J gene lost 0 bases, with 10 bases spanning the gap. CDR3 loop: CASSAGQVNTEAFF. CDR3 coding DNA: TGTGCCAGCAGCGCCGGACAAGTGAACACTGAAGCTTTCTTT.

The V call is TRBV10-3, the J call TRBJ1-1; D gene unclear. The V gene lost 2 bases and the J gene lost 1 base, with 11 bases spanning the gap. Germline lookup yields CDR1 ENHRY and CDR2 SYGVKD. The CDR3 has 15 amino acids. CDR3 loop: CAISEEWYRNTEAFF. Written as DNA, the CDR3 is TGTGCCATCAGTGAGGAATGGTATCGGAACACTGAAGCTTTCTTT.

This chain connects TRBV14 to TRBJ1-6; tentative D call: TRBD1 (5 bases). V lost 5 bases to trimming and J lost 10 bases, with 12 bases between them. CDR1 and CDR2 from the germline V gene are SGHDN and FVKESK. The CDR3 is 13 amino acids. CDR3 nucleotides: TGTGCCAGCAGCACGACGGGGCTGTCACCCCTCCACTTT. Protein product: CASSTTGLSPLHF.

V is TRBV11-3 and J is TRBJ1-4; D not resolved. The V end lost 0 bases, the J end lost 4 bases, and 9 bases lay between the germline ends. The CDR3 loop spans 15 amino acids. Germline assignment: CDR1 SGHNT and CDR2 YENEEA. Here the CDR3 reads CASSLDRTINEKLFF. The CDR3 nucleotides read TGTGCCAGCAGCTTAGACCGCACCATTAATGAAAAACTGTTTTTT. Based on the CDR3 plus reference TRBV11-3 and TRBJ1-4, the full variable domain is EAGVVQSPRYKIIEKKQPVAFWCNPISGHNTLYWYLQNLGQGPELLIRYENEEAVDDSQLPKDRFSAERLKGVDSTLKIQPAELGDSAVYLCASSLDRTINEKLFFGSGTQLSVL.

V is TRBV5-1 and J is TRBJ2-5; possible D gene TRBD1, 6 bases. The length of the CDR3 is 15 residues. The V and J ends lost 0 bases and 4 bases respectively, with 13 bases between them. Germline lookup yields CDR1 SGHRS and CDR2 YFSETQ. As DNA, the CDR3 is TGCGCCAGCAGCTTGGTGGCAGGGGAGTCAGAGACCCAGTACTTC. Protein sequence: CASSLVAGESETQYF.

The gene calls are TRBV6-8 and TRBJ1-1; maybe TRBD1 (6 bases). The CDR3 runs 13 residues. CDR1 is MNHGY and CDR2 is SAAAGT in the germline V gene. Trimming stripped 0 bases from V and 4 bases from J, with 6 bases between. CDR3 nucleotides: TGTGCCAGCAGTTACTCAGGGGGCACTGAAGCTTTCTTT. It translates to CASSYSGGTEAFF.

The chain carries TRBV6-8 and TRBJ1-2; TRBD1 matches 7 bases. The CDR3 covers 13 residues. In germline, CDR1 is MNHGY, CDR2 SAAAGT. Unmatched junction bases numbered 8, after V lost 7 bases and J lost 6 bases. CDR3 amino acids: CASKWDRSNGYTF. The CDR3 DNA reads TGTGCCAGCAAATGGGACAGATCGAATGGCTACACCTTC.

The chain couples TRBV6-8 to TRBJ2-2, with 15 positions matching TRBD2. Per germline, CDR1 MNHGY and CDR2 SAAAGT. CDR3 length: 19 amino acids. The junction had 8 bases not matched to a gene; V was cut back by 4 bases and J by 2 bases. The CDR3 region has the DNA TGTGCCAGCAGTTCCTGGACTAGCGGGGGGGACGAAAACACCGGGGAGCTGTTTTTT. This codes for CASSSWTSGGDENTGELFF.

The gene calls are TRBV28 and TRBJ1-2, with D perhaps matching TRBD1 (5 bases). The germline V gene encodes CDR1 MDHEN and CDR2 SYDVKM. The ends were cut back, 3 bases at V and 8 bases at J, with 16 bases in the middle. The CDR3 spans 14 residues. The CDR3 nucleotides read TGTGCCAGCAGTTTGCCCGTTCCGAAGGGGGGCTACACCTTC. Translation gives CASSLPVPKGGYTF.

The chain's CDR3 is CASSHLLGVSSVAFF. In nucleotides, the CDR3 is TGTGCCAGCAGCCACCTACTAGGGGTCTCCAGCGTAGCTTTCTTT. The rearrangement uses TRBV11-3 and TRBJ1-1; D is perhaps TRBD1 (5 bases). There are 15 residues in the CDR3. V lost 5 bases to trimming and J lost 10 bases, with 23 bases between them. From germline, CDR1 is SGHNT and CDR2 YENEEA.

This chain connects TRBV11-3 to TRBJ2-3, with D possibly TRBD2 on 6 matching bases. CDR1 and CDR2 from the germline V gene are SGHNT and YENEEA. CDR3 length: 15 amino acids. The V end lost 5 bases, the J end lost 5 bases, and 17 bases lay between the germline ends. The CDR3, as DNA: TGTGCCAGCAGCCAGTTCGCGGGGACGGGAGATACGCAGTATTTT. The encoded protein is CASSQFAGTGDTQYF.

This chain connects TRBV5-1 to TRBJ1-4, with TRBD1 as a possible D gene (6 bases). The CDR3 spans 18 residues. V was cut by 0 bases and J by 8 bases, with 23 bases left in between. From germline, CDR1 is SGHRS and CDR2 YFSETQ. The CDR3 sequence: CASSLAGGQGKGREKLFF. CDR3 sequence (DNA): TGCGCCAGCAGCTTGGCCGGGGGGCAGGGGAAGGGTCGAGAAAAACTGTTTTTT.

The J gene is TRBJ2-7, the V gene TRBV7-1; maybe TRBD1 (6 bases). TRBV7-1 is an open reading frame whose function is uncertain. CDR3 length: 17 amino acids. Trimming left V 4 bases short and J 3 bases short, with 22 bases between. The chain's CDR3 is CASSLPSILGTIYEQYF. The CDR3 DNA is TGTGCCAGCAGCTTGCCCTCGATCCTCGGGACAATCTACGAGCAGTACTTC.

V gene TRBV5-1 combines with J gene TRBJ2-7; 7 nucleotides agree with TRBD1. CDR1 and CDR2 from the germline V gene are SGHRS and YFSETQ. The CDR3 totals 15 residues. J lost 1 base, V lost 2 bases, and 6 bases had no gene match. This chain's CDR3 is CASSFKGRGSYEQYF. CDR3 bases: TGCGCCAGCAGCTTTAAAGGCAGGGGGTCCTACGAGCAGTACTTC.

The V gene is TRBV19, the J gene TRBJ1-5; 7 bases match TRBD1. With V trimmed by 3 bases and J by 7 bases, 9 bases remained unmatched. CDR1 is LNHDA, CDR2 SQIVND, per germline (reference sequence). This CDR3 region has 15 residues. CDR3 nucleotides: TGTGCCAGTAGTATCAGCCAGGGGGTCGGCCAGCCCCAGCATTTT. Its translation is CASSISQGVGQPQHF.

This chain joins TRBV18 and TRBJ2-7, with 7 bases fitting TRBD1. Germline CDR1 is KGHSH and CDR2 is LQKENI. V trimming: 3 bases; J trimming: 2 bases; junction bases outside the gene matches: 7. There are 15 residues in the CDR3. CDR3 residues: CASSPSDRRTYEQYF. In DNA form, the CDR3 reads TGTGCCAGCTCACCGTCGGACAGGAGAACCTACGAGCAGTACTTC.

This clone came up a few times. This chain joins TRBV19 and TRBJ1-6; D perhaps matches TRBD1 (6 bases). CDR3 length: 15 residues. The V end lost 3 bases, the J end lost 7 bases, and 13 bases lay between the germline ends. Germline V gene lookup returns CDR1 LNHDA and CDR2 SQIVND (reference sequence). The CDR3 bases are TGTGCCAGTAGTATGAGACAGGCCCACAATTCACCCCTCCACTTT. It is translated as CASSMRQAHNSPLHF.

A word on this clone: One end of the junction varies from germline; a read error may be responsible. The chain employs TRBV18 and TRBJ1-2; 8 nucleotides align to TRBD1. Germline values: CDR1 KGHSH, CDR2 LQKENI. This CDR3 has 14 residues. The CDR3 here is CASSQDREVNGYTF. The CDR3 bases are TGTGCCAGCTCACAGGACAGGGAAGTTAACGGCTATACCTTC.

The chain has TRBV2 and TRBJ1-5; D unresolved. The CDR3 extends over 14 amino acids. Trimming took 2 bases from V and 5 from J, leaving 10 bases between them. Germline-derived CDR1 and CDR2 are SNHLY and FYNNEI. CDR3 in DNA: TGTGCCAGCAGTGAACGGCGGGAGTATCAGCCCCAGCATTTT. This gives the protein CASSERREYQPQHF. The entire variable domain, with the rest obtained from reference TRBV2 and TRBJ1-5, is as follows: EPEVTQTPSHQVTQMGQEVILRCVPISNHLYFYWYRQILGQKVEFLVSFYNNEISEKSEIFDDQFSVERPDGSNFTLKIRSTKLEDSAMYFCASSERREYQPQHFGDGTRLSIL.